The 29 T cell receptor beta chains reported below all come from one sample, sequenced in a study of shared clonotypes between healthy human individuals. Some clones are missing from TCRdb's copy, which holds only in-frame ones; the method was immunoSEQ multiplex PCR. The sample holds over a million clones, under 80% seen once. The sequencing sample was made of memory CD4+ T cells sorted from blood. Subset given: CD45RA-negative fraction. The receptors derive from a young man in good health.

This clone has a handful of counts. V is TRBV6-5 and J is TRBJ1-6; possible D gene TRBD1, 5 bases. Germline CDR1 MNHEY, CDR2 SVGAGI. The CDR3 runs 13 residues. The V gene lost 7 bases and the J gene lost 7 bases, with 11 bases spanning the gap. This chain's CDR3 is CASTGQVNSPLHF. For the CDR3, the DNA is TGTGCCAGCACCGGACAAGTAAATTCACCCCTCCACTTT.

This chain joins TRBV7-2 and TRBJ1-5; no reliable D call. The germline V gene has CDR1 SGHTA and CDR2 FQGNSA. This CDR3 contains 14 residues. The V end was cut by 5 bases, the J end by 0 bases, with 8 bases between. CDR3 sequence reads: CASSQPYSNQPQHF. CDR3 sequence (DNA): TGTGCCAGCAGCCAGCCATATAGCAATCAGCCCCAGCATTTT. Full variable domain (remainder filled in from reference TRBV7-2 and TRBJ1-5): GAGVSQSPSNKVTEKGKDVELRCDPISGHTALYWYRQSLGQGLEFLIYFQGNSAPDKSGLPSDRFSAERTGGSVSTLTIQRTQQEDSAVYLCASSQPYSNQPQHFGDGTRLSIL.

To note about this clone: An end of the junction differs from the germline gene, which may be a read error. The rearrangement uses TRBV7-9 and TRBJ2-7, with 9 nucleotides matching TRBD1. The CDR3 loop spans 17 amino acids. Germline values: CDR1 SEHNR, CDR2 FQNEAQ (reference sequence). As DNA, the CDR3 is TGTGCCAGCAGCTCAGAGCCCGGACAGGGGTTATTACGTGGGCAGTACTTT. As protein: CASSSEPGQGLLRGQYF.

A few counts support this clone. This chain links TRBV7-2 with TRBJ2-1; a possible D gene is TRBD2 (5 bases). Trimming cost V 3 bases and J 9 bases, with 12 bases left between them. This CDR3 is 13 amino acids long. Germline values: CDR1 SGHTA, CDR2 FQGNSA. CDR3 in DNA: TGTGCCAGCAGCTTGCGGACTGTGGGTGAGCAGTTCTTC. Its protein is CASSLRTVGEQFF.

The chain couples TRBV4-3 to TRBJ1-2; D is undetermined. Per the germline V gene, CDR1 is LGHNA and CDR2 is YSLEER. V was clipped by 2 bases and J by 4 bases, with 11 bases between them. This CDR3 is 14 amino acids long. The CDR3 DNA is TGCGCCAGCAGCCAATTGGGAACCTTCTATGGCTACACCTTC. Protein sequence: CASSQLGTFYGYTF.

The CDR3 spells CASSESGVKLFF. CDR3 sequence (DNA): TGTGCCAGCAGTGAGTCGGGGGTAAAACTGTTTTTT. The rearrangement links TRBV2 to TRBJ1-4, with D tentatively TRBD1 (5 bases). CDR1 is SNHLY and CDR2 is FYNNEI in the germline V gene. There are 12 residues in the CDR3. V was shortened by 3 bases and J by 10 bases, with 9 bases between the two germline ends.

Notes on this clone: A far larger clone is a single base away, which makes a read error likely. CDR3: CASTIPGQLTYEQCF. The CDR3 nucleotides are TGTGCCAGCACTATACCGGGACAGCTAACCTACGAGCAGTGCTTC. The chain uses TRBV2 and TRBJ2-7; TRBD1 aligns across 7 bases. This CDR3 is 15 amino acids long. Germline CDR1 SNHLY, CDR2 FYNNEI.

This clone was picked up one time. The CDR3 sequence: CSAPGQSEQYF. CDR3 coding DNA: TGCAGTGCCCCGGGGCAAAGCGAGCAGTACTTC. The chain uses TRBV20-1 and TRBJ2-7, with D perhaps TRBD1 or TRBD2 (5 bases each). CDR3 length: 11 residues. The germline CDR1 and CDR2 sequences are DFQATT and SNEGSKA (reference sequence). Trimming pared 6 bases from V and 6 bases from J, leaving 12 bases between.

The chain is built from TRBV5-1 and TRBJ2-3; weak D call: TRBD2 (7 bases). Looked up from germline, CDR1 is SGHRS and CDR2 is YFSETQ. Trimming cost V 3 bases and J 4 bases, with 12 bases left between them. The CDR3 loop spans 14 amino acids. The CDR3 is CASSWRGHADTQYF. The CDR3 coding sequence is TGCGCCAGCAGCTGGCGGGGGCACGCAGATACGCAGTATTTT. Variable domain in full (rest from reference TRBV5-1 and TRBJ2-3): KAGVTQTPRYLIKTRGQQVTLSCSPISGHRSVSWYQQTPGQGLQFLFEYFSETQRNKGNFPGRFSGRQFSNSRSEMNVSTLELGDSALYLCASSWRGHADTQYFGPGTRLTVL.

J is TRBJ2-3 and V is TRBV19; D gene ambiguous. The CDR3 consists of 15 residues. Germline CDR1 and CDR2: LNHDA and SQIVND (reference sequence). V dropped 3 bases and J dropped 1 base, with 11 bases sitting between them. Here the CDR3 reads CASSILGVGTDTQYF. Here the CDR3 DNA reads TGTGCCAGTAGTATCCTAGGAGTGGGCACAGATACGCAGTATTTT.

This clone appeared once. The chain couples TRBV7-9 to TRBJ2-1, with D hard to call. The CDR3 runs 11 residues. The germline gives CDR1 SEHNR, CDR2 FQNEAQ (reference sequence). The V end lost 1 base, the J end lost 10 bases, and 5 bases lay between the germline ends. The CDR3 spells CASSLGREQFF. The CDR3 nucleotides read TGTGCCAGCAGCTTAGGGCGGGAGCAGTTCTTC.

This chain uses TRBV11-2 with TRBJ1-5, with TRBD1 identical over 8 bases. The CDR3 is 15 residues long. The V gene end was trimmed by 5 bases and the J gene end by 0 bases; junction bases not matched to a gene: 3. Germline assignment: CDR1 SGHAT and CDR2 FQNNGV. CDR3 bases: TGTGCCAGCAGCATGACAGGGGATAGCAATCAGCCCCAGCATTTT. It encodes CASSMTGDSNQPQHF.

This clone occurred a few times. The V call is TRBV4-1, the J call TRBJ1-1; the match to TRBD1 covers 8 bases. V shed 0 bases and J 3 bases; nucleotides not matched to a gene: 3. The CDR3 totals 15 residues. Germline V CDR1 and CDR2: MGHRA, YSYEKL. CDR3 in DNA: TGCGCCAGCAGCCAAGAGGACAGGGACGACACTGAAGCTTTCTTT. This gives the protein CASSQEDRDDTEAFF.

The chain is built from TRBV15 and TRBJ2-5, with D unclear. Germline V CDR1 and CDR2: LNHNV, YYDKDF (reference sequence). The CDR3 is made up of 14 amino acids. V was shortened by 3 bases and J by 7 bases, with 15 bases between the two germline ends. The CDR3 nucleotides are TGTGCCACCAGCAGGGACCGACATTTGGGGACCCAGTACTTC. Protein product: CATSRDRHLGTQYF.

This clone appeared a few times. The sample has other DNA sequences that encode this CDR3 too. The chain carries TRBV5-1 and TRBJ1-2; no definite D call. The germline CDR1 and CDR2 sequences are SGHRS and YFSETQ. This CDR3 contains 13 residues. Trimming took 0 bases from V and 5 from J, leaving 8 bases between them. The CDR3 nucleotides are TGCGCCAGCAGCTTGGAGGCGGGATATGGCTACACCTTC. It is translated as CASSLEAGYGYTF.

The chain recombines TRBV11-2 with TRBJ2-1; possible D gene TRBD1, 6 bases. Germline values: CDR1 SGHAT, CDR2 FQNNGV. V was cut by 2 bases and J by 5 bases, with 10 bases left in between. The CDR3 has 14 amino acids. CDR3 protein: CASSLQRGNNEQFF. For the CDR3, the DNA is TGTGCCAGCAGCTTACAGAGGGGGAACAATGAGCAGTTCTTC.

Remarks on this clone: Additional DNA sequences in this sample encode the identical CDR3. The DNA of the CDR3 is TGCGCCAGCAGCTTGGGTGGACAGGGTAACTATGGCTACACCTTC. Protein sequence: CASSLGGQGNYGYTF. This sequence joins TRBV5-1 and TRBJ1-2; 8 nucleotides align to TRBD1. The V gene's germline CDR1 is SGHRS and CDR2 YFSETQ. The length of the CDR3 is 15 residues. The J segment lost 1 base and the V segment lost 0 bases, leaving 2 bases of the junction unmatched.

A single count supports this clone. J is TRBJ1-6 and V is TRBV5-4; unclear D gene. Germline V gives CDR1 SGHNT, CDR2 YYREEE (reference sequence). V was trimmed by 6 bases and J by 7 bases, leaving 14 bases between them. CDR3 length equals 14 residues. This CDR3 reads CASKTESPNSPLHF. DNA for the CDR3: TGTGCCAGCAAAACGGAATCCCCCAATTCACCCCTCCACTTT.

This clone was found a few times. Different DNA sequences within this sample yield the same CDR3. The gene calls are TRBV5-1 and TRBJ2-5; no definite D call. CDR1 and CDR2 from the germline V gene are SGHRS and YFSETQ. The CDR3 loop spans 13 amino acids. V lost 0 bases and J lost 4, with 7 bases in between. The CDR3 here is CASSLGSVETQYF. CDR3 nucleotide sequence: TGCGCCAGCAGCTTGGGATCTGTAGAGACCCAGTACTTC.

The chain joins TRBV6-1 to TRBJ1-1; D might be TRBD1 (5 bases). This CDR3 spans 15 amino acids. V lost 4 bases to trimming and J lost 4 bases, with 16 bases between them. In germline, CDR1 is MNHNS, CDR2 SASEGT. Here the CDR3 DNA reads TGTGCCAGCAGTGTGAACAGGTACGAGAGCACTGAAGCTTTCTTT. Translation gives CASSVNRYESTEAFF.

This clone was observed many times. The rearrangement uses TRBV5-5 and TRBJ1-3, with D possibly being TRBD1 (6 bases). Trimming took off 1 base at V and 0 bases at J, with 14 bases between the two ends. Germline V gene lookup returns CDR1 SGHKS and CDR2 YYEKEE (reference sequence). This CDR3 has 17 residues. CDR3 region: CASSLITGYDSGNTIYF. CDR3 nucleotides: TGTGCCAGCAGCTTGATTACAGGGTACGACTCTGGAAACACCATATATTTT.

The chain recombines TRBV5-6 with TRBJ1-5; D gene ambiguous. Between the trimmed V and J ends, which lost 3 bases and 3 bases, there was a span of 19 bases. Germline V gene sequence: CDR1 SGHDT, CDR2 YYEEEE. This CDR3 contains 17 residues. The CDR3 reads CASSSMHTSSTNQPQHF. Written as DNA, the CDR3 is TGTGCCAGCAGCTCCATGCACACGAGTAGTACCAATCAGCCCCAGCATTTT.

The chain is built from TRBV25-1 and TRBJ2-3; 9 nucleotides align to TRBD2. The CDR3 is 15 amino acids. The V gene's germline CDR1 is MGHDK and CDR2 SYGVNS. V lost 7 bases and J lost 0; bases outside the gene matches: 5. CDR3 coding DNA: TGTGCCAGCACAAAAGCGGGGGGCAGCACAGATACGCAGTATTTT. Amino acid sequence: CASTKAGGSTDTQYF. The full variable domain, in which reference TRBV25-1 and TRBJ2-3 provide the parts outside the CDR3, is EADIYQTPRYLVIGTGKKITLECSQTMGHDKMYWYQQDPGMELHLIHYSYGVNSTEKGDLSSESTVSRIRTEHFPLTLESARPSHTSQYLCASTKAGGSTDTQYFGPGTRLTVL.

This rearrangement joins TRBV25-1 to TRBJ1-2; D not certain. This CDR3 has 13 residues. Germline CDR1 is MGHDK and CDR2 is SYGVNS. With 2 bases removed from V and 7 bases from J, the gap between germline ends came to 11 bases. CDR3 sequence: CASSEGEKRGYTF. The CDR3 nucleotides read TGTGCCAGCAGTGAAGGGGAAAAGCGTGGCTACACCTTC.

This clone was counted many times. The chain recombines TRBV10-2 with TRBJ2-5; 11 bases fit TRBD2. The CDR3 contains 15 residues. The germline V gene has CDR1 WSHSY and CDR2 SAAADI. After removal of 4 bases from V and 0 bases from J, the junction contained 1 base not matched to a gene. CDR3 sequence reads: CASSGLAGHQETQYF. The CDR3 DNA reads as TGCGCCAGCAGTGGACTAGCGGGACACCAAGAGACCCAGTACTTC.

V usage is TRBV6-6 and J usage is TRBJ2-7; a possible D gene is TRBD2 (5 bases). The CDR3 runs to 14 residues. Trimming removed 6 bases from V and 2 bases from J, with 14 bases in between. The germline V gene encodes CDR1 MNHNY and CDR2 SVGAGI (reference sequence). As DNA, the CDR3 is TGTGCCAGCAGCAAGACCGACGGGACCTACGAGCAGTACTTC. It codes for CASSKTDGTYEQYF.

J is TRBJ1-4 and V is TRBV5-4, with D possibly being TRBD1 (5 bases). V was trimmed by 1 base and J by 6 bases, leaving 7 bases between them. Germline V lookup: CDR1 SGHNT, CDR2 YYREEE (reference sequence). This CDR3 contains 13 residues. CDR3 sequence: CASSLLGDEKLFF. The CDR3 nucleotides read TGTGCCAGCAGCTTGTTGGGGGATGAAAAACTGTTTTTT.

V usage is TRBV7-2 and J usage is TRBJ2-7, with 9 bases fitting TRBD1. J lost 5 bases, V lost 7 bases, and 15 bases had no gene match. CDR1 is SGHTA and CDR2 is FQGNSA in the germline V gene. The CDR3 is 16 residues long. The CDR3 DNA reads TGTGCCAGCACACCTGCTCTGGGGACAGGGTCCCACGAGCAGTACTTC. Translating it yields CASTPALGTGSHEQYF.

The chain recombines TRBV19 with TRBJ1-1; D is unresolved. Trimming took 5 bases from V and 1 from J, leaving 8 bases between them. The CDR3 is made up of 13 amino acids. Germline V lookup: CDR1 LNHDA, CDR2 SQIVND (reference sequence). The CDR3, as DNA: TGTGCCAGTAGTTACGGCAGGAACACTGAAGCTTTCTTT. It yields the protein CASSYGRNTEAFF.